The rows below give T cell receptor beta chains drawn from one sample of a study of Ad26.COV2.S vaccination and SARS-CoV-2 variants. Repertoires were generated with immunoSEQ multiplex PCR, while TCRdb's copy carries only in-frame clones and drops some. The sample shows around 250,000 clones, approximately 90% of them seen only once. The sequencing here drew on peripheral blood, taken in a trial of Ad26.COV2.S vaccine versus placebo. All receptors derive from a person between 18 and 60 years old who received the Ad26.COV2.S COVID-19 vaccine or a placebo. The CDR3 runs from the conserved cysteine through the conserved F or W. Fields, in order: J gene, V gene, CDR3 protein.

j_gene: TRBJ2-2; v_gene: TRBV19; CDR3aa: CASSIGRRLAGYTGELFF
j_gene: TRBJ2-1; v_gene: TRBV10-3; CDR3aa: CAISESTRRFF
j_gene: TRBJ2-7; v_gene: TRBV18; CDR3aa: CASSPAWRTGTLDYEQYF
j_gene: TRBJ2-7; v_gene: TRBV5-1; CDR3aa: CASSSPGYEQYF
j_gene: TRBJ1-5; v_gene: TRBV6-5; CDR3aa: CASSYRSGQPQHF
j_gene: TRBJ2-3; v_gene: TRBV12-5; CDR3aa: CASGLVPATSGRAHTQYF
j_gene: TRBJ1-1; v_gene: TRBV5-1; CDR3aa: CASSLELTSVGTEAFF
j_gene: TRBJ1-5; v_gene: TRBV21-1; CDR3aa: CASSKIIRQGPSFAFSNQPQHF
j_gene: TRBJ1-1; v_gene: TRBV27; CDR3aa: CASRQQPNTEAFF
j_gene: TRBJ2-7; v_gene: TRBV6-5; CDR3aa: CASFGLGRYEQYF
j_gene: TRBJ1-3; v_gene: TRBV19; CDR3aa: CASSIPSGNTIYF
j_gene: TRBJ1-5; v_gene: TRBV4-1; CDR3aa: CASRSTGASNQPQHF
j_gene: TRBJ1-1; v_gene: TRBV5-6; CDR3aa: CASSLAWGNTEAFF
j_gene: TRBJ1-1; v_gene: TRBV7-8; CDR3aa: CASSSRTGWGATEAFF
j_gene: TRBJ1-2; v_gene: TRBV2; CDR3aa: CASSQGPNYGYTF
j_gene: TRBJ2-3; v_gene: TRBV10-3; CDR3aa: CAISREVSGGHSDTQYF
j_gene: TRBJ2-3; v_gene: TRBV5-1; CDR3aa: CASSSVLAGGNGTDTQYF
j_gene: TRBJ1-5; v_gene: TRBV30; CDR3aa: CAWSRTGGNQPQHF
j_gene: TRBJ1-2; v_gene: TRBV27; CDR3aa: CASSSERVYGYTF
j_gene: TRBJ1-5; v_gene: TRBV7-7; CDR3aa: CASSLNRGGGPQHF
j_gene: TRBJ1-3; v_gene: TRBV15; CDR3aa: CATSRPTPGSGNTIYF
j_gene: TRBJ1-5; v_gene: TRBV30; CDR3aa: CAWSGGGGNQPQHF
j_gene: TRBJ1-1; v_gene: TRBV12-5; CDR3aa: CASGLPSGWTEAFF
j_gene: TRBJ2-7; v_gene: TRBV6-2/TRBV6-3; CDR3aa: CASSSWLAGGPIHEQYF
j_gene: TRBJ2-1; v_gene: TRBV20-1; CDR3aa: CSARLGHEQFF
j_gene: TRBJ2-5; v_gene: TRBV6-5; CDR3aa: CCAQYGTSSLYF
j_gene: TRBJ2-5; v_gene: TRBV11-2; CDR3aa: CASSLFTGTTYLETQYF
j_gene: TRBJ2-1; v_gene: TRBV28; CDR3aa: CASSLSGGAAMKQFF
j_gene: TRBJ2-5; v_gene: TRBV7-2; CDR3aa: CASSKFSRVETQYF
j_gene: TRBJ1-1; v_gene: TRBV4-3; CDR3aa: CASSQDRGTEAFF